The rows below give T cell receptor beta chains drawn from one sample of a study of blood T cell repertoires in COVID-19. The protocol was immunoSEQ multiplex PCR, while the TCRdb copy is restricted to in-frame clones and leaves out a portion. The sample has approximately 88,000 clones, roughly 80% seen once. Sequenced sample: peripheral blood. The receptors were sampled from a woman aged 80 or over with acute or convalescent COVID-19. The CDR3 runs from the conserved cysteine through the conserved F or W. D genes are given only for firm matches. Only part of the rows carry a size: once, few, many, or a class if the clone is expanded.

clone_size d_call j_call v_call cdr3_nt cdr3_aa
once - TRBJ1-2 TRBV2 TGTGCCAGCAGTGAAGCGTATACCCTGACAGGCCTAGGGAACTATGGCTACACCTTC CASSEAYTLTGLGNYGYTF
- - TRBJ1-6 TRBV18 TGTGCCAGCTCACGAGACACGAATAATTCACCCCTCCACTTT CASSRDTNNSPLHF
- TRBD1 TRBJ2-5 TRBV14 TGTGCCAGCAGCCGACGGACAGGGGGCGTGCGCCAAGAGACCCAGTACTTC CASSRRTGGVRQETQYF
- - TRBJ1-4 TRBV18 TGTGCCAGCTCACCCCCCCGGTGGAATGAAAAACTGTTTTTT CASSPPRWNEKLFF
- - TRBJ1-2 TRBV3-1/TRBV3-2 TGTGCCAGCAGCACCACGGCGCAGGGTGATGGCTACACCTTC CASSTTAQGDGYTF
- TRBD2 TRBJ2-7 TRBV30 TGTGCCTGGACCAGGACTAGCGGGAGGCCCGGCTCCTACGAGCAGTACTTC CAWTRTSGRPGSYEQYF
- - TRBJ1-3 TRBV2 TGTGCCAGCAGTAAACAGGGTTTCGGAAACACCATATATTTT CASSKQGFGNTIYF
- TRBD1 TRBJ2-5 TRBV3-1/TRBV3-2 TGTGCCAGCAGCCACCAAGGACAGGGGTGGCAGTACTTC CASSHQGQGWQYF
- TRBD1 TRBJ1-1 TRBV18 TGTGCCAGCTCACCAGACAGGGTTAATACTGAAGCTTTCTTT CASSPDRVNTEAFF
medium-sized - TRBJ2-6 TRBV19 TGTGCCAGTAGTATTGAGGTGTCAGGGGCCAACGTCCTGACTTTC CASSIEVSGANVLTF